This T cell receptor beta chain appears in the sequencing data of a study of cytotoxic CD8 clonotypes in ibrutinib-treated CLL. Method: immunoSEQ multiplex PCR; TCRdb's copy keeps in-frame clones and lacks some. The table includes 160,000 or so clones, approximately 80% detected once. This CDR3 has 15 amino acids. Germline values: CDR1 SGHRS, CDR2 YFSETQ. Trimming took 3 bases from V and 10 from J; bases not matched to a gene: 10. J is TRBJ2-1 and V is TRBV5-1, with TRBD2 matching over 10 bases. The source was PBMCs, collected after 12 months of ibrutinib treatment. This clonotype originated in a human donor with chronic lymphocytic leukemia. This chain's CDR3 is CASSSEGLAVREQFF. For the CDR3, the DNA is TGCGCCAGCAGCTCAGAAGGACTAGCGGTTCGGGAGCAGTTCTTC.